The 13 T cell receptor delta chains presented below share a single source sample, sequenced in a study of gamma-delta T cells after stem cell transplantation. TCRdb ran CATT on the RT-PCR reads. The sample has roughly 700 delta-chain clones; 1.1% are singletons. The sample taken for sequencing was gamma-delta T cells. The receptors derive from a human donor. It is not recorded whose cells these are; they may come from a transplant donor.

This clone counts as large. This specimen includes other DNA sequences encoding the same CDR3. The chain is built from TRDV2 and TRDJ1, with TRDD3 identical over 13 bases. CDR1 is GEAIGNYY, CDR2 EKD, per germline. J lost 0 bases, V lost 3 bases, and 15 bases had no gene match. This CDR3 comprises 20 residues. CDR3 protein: CACDAVLGDTQNHHTDKLIF. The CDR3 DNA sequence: TGTGCCTGTGACGCCGTACTGGGGGATACGCAAAATCACCACACCGATAAACTCATCTTT.

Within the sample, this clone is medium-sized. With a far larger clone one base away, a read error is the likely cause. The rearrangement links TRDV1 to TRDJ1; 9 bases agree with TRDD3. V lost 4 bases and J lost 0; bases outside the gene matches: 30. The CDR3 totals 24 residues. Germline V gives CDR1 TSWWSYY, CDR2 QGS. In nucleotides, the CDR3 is TGTGCTCTTGGGGGAGACGGCCTCCCTCTGATCCGGGGGATACTTGGGCCTTACACCGATAAACTCATCTTT. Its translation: CALGGDGLPLIRGILGPYTDKLIF.

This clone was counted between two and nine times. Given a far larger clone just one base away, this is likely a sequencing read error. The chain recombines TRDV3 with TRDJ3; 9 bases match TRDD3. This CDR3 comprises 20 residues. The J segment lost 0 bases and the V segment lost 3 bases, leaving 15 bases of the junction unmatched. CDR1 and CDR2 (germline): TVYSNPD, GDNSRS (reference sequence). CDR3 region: CAFTSCRGIPGSWDTRQMFF. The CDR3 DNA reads TGTGCCTTCACTTCTTGCCGGGGGATACCCGGCTCCTGGGACACCCGACAGATGTTTTTC.

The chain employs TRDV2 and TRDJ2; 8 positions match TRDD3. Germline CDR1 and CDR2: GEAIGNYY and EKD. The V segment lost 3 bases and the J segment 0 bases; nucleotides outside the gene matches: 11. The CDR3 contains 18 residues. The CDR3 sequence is CACDVLGATPSLTAQLFF. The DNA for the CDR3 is TGTGCCTGTGACGTACTGGGGGCCACCCCCTCTTTGACAGCACAACTCTTCTTT.

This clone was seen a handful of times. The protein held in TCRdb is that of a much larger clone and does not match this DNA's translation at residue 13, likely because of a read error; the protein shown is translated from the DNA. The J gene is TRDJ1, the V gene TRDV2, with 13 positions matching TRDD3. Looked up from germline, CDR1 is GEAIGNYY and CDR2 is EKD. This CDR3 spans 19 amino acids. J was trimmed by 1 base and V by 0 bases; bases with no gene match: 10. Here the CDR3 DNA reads TGTGCCTGTGACACCTTACTGGGGGATACGCCTACGAGCACCGATAAACTCATCTTT. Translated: CACDTLLGDTPTSTDKLIF.

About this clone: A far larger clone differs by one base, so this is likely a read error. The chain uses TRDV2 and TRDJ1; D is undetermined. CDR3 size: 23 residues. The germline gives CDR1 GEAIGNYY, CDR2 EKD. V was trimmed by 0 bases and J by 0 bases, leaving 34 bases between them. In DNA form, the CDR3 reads TGTGCCTGTGACACCGTCGGTTTACTTACCCCTGAGTCGGTGGGAATCGACACCGATAAACTCATCTTT. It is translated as CACDTVGLLTPESVGIDTDKLIF.

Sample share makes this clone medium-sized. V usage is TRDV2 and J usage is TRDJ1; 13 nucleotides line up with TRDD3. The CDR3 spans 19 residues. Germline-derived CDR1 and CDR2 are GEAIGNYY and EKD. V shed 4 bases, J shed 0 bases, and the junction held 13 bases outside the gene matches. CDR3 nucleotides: TGTGCCTGTGAAAGACTCGTACTGGGGGATACGACCCACACCGATAAACTCATCTTT. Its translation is CACERLVLGDTTHTDKLIF.

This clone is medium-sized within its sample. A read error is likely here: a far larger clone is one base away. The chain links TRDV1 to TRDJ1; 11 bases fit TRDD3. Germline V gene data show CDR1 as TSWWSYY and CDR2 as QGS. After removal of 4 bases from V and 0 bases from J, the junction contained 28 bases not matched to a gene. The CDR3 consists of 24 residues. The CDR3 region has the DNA TGTGCTCTTGGGGGAGACGGCCTCCCTCTGATCTGGGGGATACTTGGGCCTCACACCGATAAACTCATCTTT. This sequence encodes CALGGDGLPLIWGILGPHTDKLIF.

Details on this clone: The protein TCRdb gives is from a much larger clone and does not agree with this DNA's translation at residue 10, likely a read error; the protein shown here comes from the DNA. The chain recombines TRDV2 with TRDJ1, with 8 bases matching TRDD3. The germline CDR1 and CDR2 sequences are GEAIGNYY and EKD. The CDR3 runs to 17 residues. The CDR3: CACDTVVRGYSTDKLIF. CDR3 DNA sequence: TGTGCCTGCGACACCGTCGTTAGGGGATACAGCACCGATAAACTCATCTTT.

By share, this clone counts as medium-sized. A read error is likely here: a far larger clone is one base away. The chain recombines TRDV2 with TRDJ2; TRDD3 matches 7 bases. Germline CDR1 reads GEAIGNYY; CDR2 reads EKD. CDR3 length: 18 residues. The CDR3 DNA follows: TGTGCCTGTGACACTCTGGGGGCCACCCCCTCTTTGACAGCACAACCCTTCTTT. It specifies CACDTLGATPSLTAQPFF.

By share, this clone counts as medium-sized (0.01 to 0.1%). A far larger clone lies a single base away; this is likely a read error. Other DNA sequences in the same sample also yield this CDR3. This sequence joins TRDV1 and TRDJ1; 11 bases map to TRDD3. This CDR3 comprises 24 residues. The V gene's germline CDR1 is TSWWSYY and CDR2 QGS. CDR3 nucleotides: TGTGCTCTTGGGGGAGACGGCCTCCCTCTGATCTGGGGGATACTTGGGCCTTACACTGATAAACTCATCTTT. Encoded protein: CALGGDGLPLIWGILGPYTDKLIF.

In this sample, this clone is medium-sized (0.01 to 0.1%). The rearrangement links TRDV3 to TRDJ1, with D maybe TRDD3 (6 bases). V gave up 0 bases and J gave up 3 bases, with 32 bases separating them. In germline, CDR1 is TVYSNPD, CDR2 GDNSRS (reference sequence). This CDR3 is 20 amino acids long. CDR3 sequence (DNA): TGTGCCTTTAGACCCCCCCCTAGACGCCTTGAGGGATGGGGGGCCGATAAACTCATCTTT. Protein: CAFRPPPRRLEGWGADKLIF.

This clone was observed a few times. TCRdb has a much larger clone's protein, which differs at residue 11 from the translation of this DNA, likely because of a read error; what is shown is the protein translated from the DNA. The CDR3 sequence: CACDPWGNTDELIF. The DNA for the CDR3 is TGTGCCTGTGACCCCTGGGGGAACACCGATGAACTCATCTTT. The chain is built from TRDV2 and TRDJ1; 8 nucleotides match TRDD3. This CDR3 contains 14 residues. Germline CDR1 is GEAIGNYY and CDR2 is EKD.